This passage covers 8 T cell receptor beta chains from one sample sequenced in a study of blood T cell repertoires in COVID-19. Profiling relied on immunoSEQ multiplex PCR, and the TCRdb table lists in-frame clones only, not all of them. The sample carries some 130,000 clones, about four fifths recorded once. The source material was peripheral blood. Every receptor here comes from an elderly man with acute or convalescent COVID-19.

The chain couples TRBV5-1 to TRBJ1-2, with 7 bases lining up with TRBD1. V lost 0 bases and J lost 6; bases outside the gene matches: 14. Germline CDR1 reads SGHRS; CDR2 reads YFSETQ. There are 17 residues in the CDR3. The CDR3 protein is CASSLGRGQNLVNGYTF. As DNA, the CDR3 is TGCGCCAGCAGCTTGGGGAGGGGGCAGAATCTTGTTAATGGCTACACCTTC.

The CDR3 DNA reads as TGTGCCAGCAGTGAGCGGACACAGTCCGGGGAGCTGTTTTTT. Amino acid sequence: CASSERTQSGELFF. V and J are TRBV2 and TRBJ2-2, with D maybe TRBD1 (5 bases). The CDR3 has 14 amino acids. The germline V gene encodes CDR1 SNHLY and CDR2 FYNNEI. V lost 3 bases and J lost 6, with 11 bases in between.

The V call is TRBV11-3, the J call TRBJ2-3; no clear D gene. The CDR3 is 12 amino acids. Germline lookup yields CDR1 SGHNT and CDR2 YENEEA. Between the trimmed V and J ends, which lost 5 bases and 4 bases, there was a span of 7 bases. The CDR3 coding sequence is TGTGCCAGCAGCGGGCCGGCAGATACGCAGTATTTT. It translates to CASSGPADTQYF.

The chain joins TRBV9 to TRBJ2-3; 8 bases agree with TRBD1. Germline V gene data show CDR1 as SGDLS and CDR2 as YYNGEE. The V and J ends lost 3 bases and 0 bases, in that order; junction bases with no gene match: 6. The CDR3 runs 16 residues. CDR3 sequence (DNA): TGTGCCAGCAGCGCTGGACAGGGTATCAGCACAGATACGCAGTATTTT. Translated, it gives CASSAGQGISTDTQYF.

The CDR3 DNA reads TGTGCCAGCAGCCGGGACAGCCCCACCGGGGAGCTGTTTTTT. Translation gives CASSRDSPTGELFF. This chain joins TRBV7-8 and TRBJ2-2; 7 bases fit TRBD1. V lost 5 bases, J lost 4 bases, and 4 bases stayed unmatched. Germline loops: CDR1 SGHVS, CDR2 FQNEAQ. The CDR3 loop spans 14 amino acids.

This sequence joins TRBV6-2 or TRBV6-3 and TRBJ2-7, with 8 bases matching TRBD2. From germline, CDR1 is MNHEY and CDR2 SVGEGT. With V trimmed by 5 bases and J by 0 bases, 6 bases remained unmatched. CDR3 length: 15 residues. This CDR3 reads CASSGASGRSYEQYF. For the CDR3, the DNA is TGTGCCAGCAGTGGGGCTAGCGGGCGCTCCTACGAGCAGTACTTC.

The chain recombines TRBV18 with TRBJ2-7; 7 bases line up with TRBD1. V lost 0 bases and J lost 6; bases outside the gene matches: 8. Germline CDR1 is KGHSH and CDR2 is LQKENI. This CDR3 spans 15 amino acids. CDR3 DNA: TGTGCCAGCTCACCACCGACAGGGACGGTCAGCGAGCAGTACTTC. Translated, it gives CASSPPTGTVSEQYF.

This chain joins TRBV7-3 and TRBJ2-3; 8 bases align to TRBD2. The V gene end was trimmed by 2 bases and the J gene end by 0 bases; junction bases not matched to a gene: 13. Germline V gives CDR1 SGHTA, CDR2 FQGTGA. The CDR3 contains 19 residues. The CDR3 loop is CASSLFGLSGGTSTDTQYF. For the CDR3, the DNA is TGTGCCAGCAGCTTATTTGGTCTCAGCGGGGGTACTAGCACAGATACGCAGTATTTT.